Below are 23 T cell receptor beta chains sequenced from a single sample in a study of blood T cell repertoires in COVID-19. Profiled with immunoSEQ multiplex PCR; TCRdb holds only in-frame clones, not every one. This sample yields some 68,000 clones, of which over 75% are seen a single time; roughly 2.7% belongs to the top ten. Sequencing used peripheral blood. These receptors all come from a man in his fifties or sixties with acute or convalescent COVID-19.

CDR3 coding DNA: TGTGCCAGCAGCTCATGGACGGGAGTGTACAATGAGCAGTTCTTC. The encoded protein is CASSSWTGVYNEQFF. V and J are TRBV5-4 and TRBJ2-1; TRBD2 is a possible D gene (6 bases). The germline CDR1 and CDR2 sequences are SGHNT and YYREEE (reference sequence). This CDR3 region has 15 residues. V was trimmed by 3 bases and J by 4 bases, leaving 14 bases between them.

V usage is TRBV5-6 and J usage is TRBJ1-1; D is unresolved. V lost 2 bases to trimming and J lost 0 bases, with 11 bases between them. This CDR3 region has 15 residues. CDR1 and CDR2 (germline): SGHDT, YYEEEE. For the CDR3, the DNA is TGTGCCAGCAGCTTCGGATACAGCATGAACACTGAAGCTTTCTTT. It translates to CASSFGYSMNTEAFF.

This clone appeared once. CDR3 sequence (DNA): TGTGCCAGCAGCTTTTCCATGAACACTGAAGCTTTCTTT. This encodes CASSFSMNTEAFF. V and J are TRBV11-3 and TRBJ1-1; D uncertain. Germline V CDR1 and CDR2: SGHNT, YENEEA. Trimming cost V 3 bases and J 0 bases, with 5 bases left between them. This CDR3 spans 13 amino acids.

The sample holds a few counts of this clone. This rearrangement joins TRBV6-5 to TRBJ2-7; 12 positions agree with TRBD2. This CDR3 has 15 residues. The V and J ends lost 4 bases and 3 bases, in that order; junction bases with no gene match: 4. Germline V CDR1 and CDR2: MNHEY, SVGAGI. The CDR3 coding sequence is TGTGCCAGCAGTTTACTAGCGGGAGGTGTCTACGAGCAGTACTTC. It codes for CASSLLAGGVYEQYF.

The genes are TRBV10-3 and TRBJ2-3, with D possibly being TRBD2 (6 bases). CDR1 and CDR2 (germline): ENHRY, SYGVKD. The CDR3 is made up of 12 amino acids. V was pared by 6 bases and J by 8 bases, with 12 bases between. This chain's CDR3 is CAIRIAGSTQYF. In DNA, the CDR3 is TGTGCCATCAGGATAGCCGGGAGTACGCAGTATTTT.

This clone was detected once. This sequence joins TRBV28 and TRBJ2-6; 10 nucleotides align to TRBD1. This CDR3 comprises 19 residues. CDR1 is MDHEN and CDR2 is SYDVKM in the germline V gene. Trimming took 1 base from V and 4 from J; bases not matched to a gene: 10. CDR3 residues: CASSLLGTGAGGGANVLTF. The CDR3 nucleotides are TGTGCCAGCAGTTTATTAGGGACAGGGGCCGGAGGGGGGGCCAACGTCCTGACTTTC.

CDR3 sequence: CASSFEGGRFYEQYF. The CDR3 nucleotides are TGTGCCAGCAGCTTTGAGGGAGGGAGGTTTTACGAGCAGTACTTC. This chain joins TRBV5-4 and TRBJ2-7; 7 bases fit TRBD2. There are 15 residues in the CDR3. The trim removed 2 bases at V and 4 bases at J, leaving 9 bases unmatched. Germline V lookup: CDR1 SGHNT, CDR2 YYREEE (reference sequence).

This chain connects TRBV30 to TRBJ1-1, with D possibly being TRBD1 (5 bases). Trimming removed 3 bases at V and 3 bases at J, with 14 bases between. Germline V gives CDR1 GTSNPN, CDR2 SVGIG (reference sequence). The CDR3 covers 14 residues. In nucleotides, the CDR3 is TGTGCCTGGAGCCCCCCGCCGGGGGACACTGAAGCTTTCTTT. Translated, it gives CAWSPPPGDTEAFF.

Only a few counts were recorded for this clone. The chain employs TRBV15 and TRBJ2-6; 8 bases agree with TRBD2. CDR1 LNHNV and CDR2 YYDKDF come from the germline V gene (reference sequence). The CDR3 contains 18 residues. V lost 0 bases to trimming and J lost 1 base; unmatched junction nucleotides: 5. The CDR3 is CATSREQREISGANVLTF. The CDR3 DNA sequence: TGTGCCACCAGCAGAGAGCAGCGGGAGATTTCTGGGGCCAACGTCCTGACTTTC.

The chain employs TRBV6-5 and TRBJ1-5, with TRBD1 as a possible D gene (5 bases). This CDR3 has 15 amino acids. V shed 0 bases and J shed 6 bases, with 12 bases lying between them. Germline CDR1 reads MNHEY; CDR2 reads SVGAGI. The CDR3 loop reads CASSYSGRVSQPQHF. CDR3 nucleotide sequence: TGTGCCAGCAGTTACTCCGGCAGGGTAAGTCAGCCCCAGCATTTT.

This sequence joins TRBV2 and TRBJ2-3; the D gene is possibly TRBD2 (6 bases). Germline loops: CDR1 SNHLY, CDR2 FYNNEI. The CDR3 has 16 amino acids. V gave up 6 bases and J gave up 2 bases, with 18 bases separating them. In DNA form, the CDR3 reads TGTGCCAGCAGCGCCCGGGCAGCGGGCCTCACAGATACGCAGTATTTT. As protein: CASSARAAGLTDTQYF.

This clone was observed a single time. The gene calls are TRBV30 and TRBJ2-3, with D possibly matching TRBD1 (5 bases). The V end was cut by 0 bases, the J end by 12 bases, with 16 bases between. The CDR3 is 13 residues long. Germline-derived CDR1 and CDR2 are GTSNPN and SVGIG (reference sequence). CDR3 residues: CAWSVQDPTVQYF. The DNA of the CDR3 is TGTGCCTGGAGTGTACAGGACCCAACCGTCCAGTATTTT.

This chain connects TRBV11-2 to TRBJ2-7; possibly TRBD2 for D (5 bases). CDR3 length equals 15 residues. Germline lookup yields CDR1 SGHAT and CDR2 FQNNGV. V was cut by 0 bases and J by 4 bases, with 13 bases left in between. The CDR3 here is CASSLEIFEGYEQYF. For the CDR3, the DNA is TGTGCCAGCAGCTTAGAGATCTTTGAGGGTTACGAGCAGTACTTC.

The V gene is TRBV15, the J gene TRBJ1-1; D is unresolved. Per germline, CDR1 LNHNV and CDR2 YYDKDF (reference sequence). This CDR3 is 14 amino acids long. With 0 bases removed from V and 4 bases from J, the gap between germline ends came to 9 bases. The CDR3 region is CATSRDQRGTEAFF. In DNA, the CDR3 is TGTGCCACCAGCAGAGATCAAAGAGGCACTGAAGCTTTCTTT.

The chain employs TRBV11-2 and TRBJ2-2; TRBD2 agrees at 7 bases. The CDR3 runs to 14 residues. Germline V gives CDR1 SGHAT, CDR2 FQNNGV. The V segment lost 5 bases and the J segment 6 bases; nucleotides outside the gene matches: 6. The CDR3, as DNA: TGTGCCAGCAGCCAGTCGCTAGCGGCCGGGGAGCTGTTTTTT. Amino acids: CASSQSLAAGELFF.

This chain's CDR3 is CASSLRLAETQYF. The CDR3 DNA reads TGTGCCAGCAGCTTAAGGCTAGCGGAGACCCAGTACTTC. The J gene is TRBJ2-5, the V gene TRBV7-8; TRBD2 might be the D (6 bases). V gave up 2 bases and J gave up 5 bases, with 9 bases separating them. Looked up from germline, CDR1 is SGHVS and CDR2 is FQNEAQ. This CDR3 is 13 amino acids long.

The gene calls are TRBV28 and TRBJ1-6, with TRBD1 identical over 10 bases. The CDR3 is 16 amino acids. Germline V gene lookup returns CDR1 MDHEN and CDR2 SYDVKM. Unmatched junction bases numbered 8, after V lost 7 bases and J lost 5 bases. CDR3 in DNA: TGTGCCAGCAACCCATCTGGGACAGGGGATAATTCACCCCTCCACTTT. Translating it yields CASNPSGTGDNSPLHF.

This clone was recorded once. This chain joins TRBV4-1 and TRBJ1-1; 7 positions match TRBD1. The junction had 5 bases not matched to a gene; V was cut back by 4 bases and J by 3 bases. The CDR3 covers 14 residues. Looked up from germline, CDR1 is MGHRA and CDR2 is YSYEKL. This CDR3 reads CASSRQGVDTEAFF. The CDR3 DNA sequence: TGCGCCAGCAGCCGACAGGGTGTGGACACTGAAGCTTTCTTT.

V usage is TRBV30 and J usage is TRBJ1-1; 10 bases are a match to TRBD1. The CDR3 has 17 amino acids. Trimming took 0 bases from V and 1 from J; bases not matched to a gene: 8. Looked up from germline, CDR1 is GTSNPN and CDR2 is SVGIG (reference sequence). CDR3 in amino acids: CAWSVWGTGAKNTEAFF. Here the CDR3 DNA reads TGTGCCTGGAGTGTATGGGGGACAGGGGCGAAGAACACTGAAGCTTTCTTT.

V and J are TRBV5-1 and TRBJ2-1, with D tentatively TRBD2 (5 bases). Germline CDR1 SGHRS, CDR2 YFSETQ. With 0 bases removed from V and 7 bases from J, the gap between germline ends came to 8 bases. The CDR3 extends over 13 amino acids. CDR3 amino acids: CASSLGRENEQFF. The DNA for the CDR3 is TGCGCCAGCAGCTTGGGACGGGAAAATGAGCAGTTCTTC.

The chain carries TRBV11-3 and TRBJ2-7; D may be TRBD2 (5 bases). Germline assignment: CDR1 SGHNT and CDR2 YENEEA. V lost 5 bases and J lost 5, with 10 bases in between. This CDR3 has 12 residues. The CDR3 DNA reads as TGTGCCAGCAGCGGACGAGGGCACGAGCAGTACGTC. Protein: CASSGRGHEQYV.

A note on this clone: Other nucleotide sequences in the sample specify the same CDR3. The genes are TRBV29-1 and TRBJ2-7, with TRBD1 identical over 7 bases. Germline V CDR1 and CDR2: SQVTM, ANQGSEA. This CDR3 has 15 amino acids. Trimming cost V 5 bases and J 2 bases; bases outside gene matches: 12. CDR3 amino acids: CSVLKLRDRAYEQYF. The CDR3 DNA sequence: TGCAGCGTTCTAAAACTCCGGGACAGAGCCTACGAGCAGTACTTC.

The chain employs TRBV4-1 and TRBJ2-2; possibly TRBD2 for D (5 bases). This CDR3 is built from 14 residues. Germline-derived CDR1 and CDR2 are MGHRA and YSYEKL. V was cut by 8 bases and J by 0 bases, with 10 bases left in between. CDR3 protein: CASGEHTNTGELFF. The CDR3 DNA follows: TGCGCCAGCGGGGAGCACACGAACACCGGGGAGCTGTTTTTT.